This T cell receptor (beta chain) came from a study of blood T cell repertoires in COVID-19. The wider study: T cells, B-cell-depleted T cells, or PBMCs supplied cDNA or gDNA.

Sequencing was performed with immunoSEQ multiplex PCR; in TCRdb, only in-frame clones are kept and a portion is missing. This table holds around 250,000 clones, about 84% found once. The trim removed 11 bases at V and 5 bases at J, leaving 6 bases unmatched. This CDR3 has 13 residues. The germline V gene encodes CDR1 ENHRY and CDR2 SYGVKD. The sample consisted of peripheral blood. The gene calls are TRBV10-3 and TRBJ2-1; 10 nucleotides line up with TRBD1. This TCR was recovered from a man at least 80 years old with acute or convalescent COVID-19. CDR3 nucleotide sequence: TGTGCCCTCGGGGACAGGGGAAACAATGAGCAGTTCTTC. Translated, it gives CALGDRGNNEQFF.